This passage covers 26 T cell receptor beta chains from one sample sequenced in a study of human T cells and chemical hapten exposure. Each CDR3 protein is one row after TCRdb ran MiXCR on the RACE reads. The sample records around 120,000 distinct CDR3 sequences, about 12% being singletons. Described time point: patch test 1, 2 weeks after DPC sensitization. Treatment indicated: therapeutic diphenylcyclopropenone sensitization with weekly scalp DPC. The specimen comprised whole blood, sampled in connection with sensitization to the hapten diphenylcyclopropenone (DPC). These receptors all come from a woman in her 50s with alopecia areata. Some clones in this sample may be carry-over from other donors' samples.

The chain has TRBV5-1 and TRBJ1-5; no definite D call. The CDR3 totals 15 residues. V lost 0 bases, J lost 6 bases, and 13 bases lay in between. Germline values: CDR1 SGHRS, CDR2 YFSETQ. CDR3 bases: TGCGCCAGCAGCTTGGAGGCCTACCGGGGTCAGCCCCAGCATTTT. Translating it yields CASSLEAYRGQPQHF.

This clonotype has a count of ten or more. V is TRBV11-2 and J is TRBJ2-3; D gene ambiguous. In germline, CDR1 is SGHAT, CDR2 FQNNGV. Trimming removed 4 bases from V and 1 base from J, with 3 bases in between. The CDR3 contains 12 residues. CDR3 sequence (DNA): TGTGCCAGCAGCTACGGCACAGATACGCAGTATTTT. Translating it yields CASSYGTDTQYF.

The chain employs TRBV7-9 and TRBJ2-1; D gene ambiguous. Germline values: CDR1 SEHNR, CDR2 FQNEAQ (reference sequence). Trimming pared 3 bases from V and 8 bases from J, leaving 8 bases between. This CDR3 spans 12 amino acids. In DNA, the CDR3 is TGTGCCAGCAGCTTTACCCCCGATGAGCAGTTCTTC. This sequence encodes CASSFTPDEQFF.

This clonotype was recorded a few times. The chain uses TRBV4-1 and TRBJ2-1, with 8 bases fitting TRBD2. V was clipped by 2 bases and J by 1 base; unmatched bases: 4. The CDR3 covers 16 residues. Germline CDR1 MGHRA, CDR2 YSYEKL. CDR3 in DNA: TGCGCCAGCAGCCAACCAACTAGCGGTTCCTACAATGAGCAGTTCTTC. This translates into CASSQPTSGSYNEQFF.

This clonotype was detected only a few times. This rearrangement joins TRBV28 to TRBJ1-2; tentatively, D is TRBD1 (6 bases). CDR1 is MDHEN, CDR2 SYDVKM, per germline. V was cut by 5 bases and J by 7 bases, with 11 bases left in between. The CDR3 totals 12 residues. CDR3 sequence: CASSPTGLGYTF. The CDR3 nucleotides are TGTGCCAGCAGTCCCACAGGGCTTGGCTACACCTTC.

This clonotype appeared many times. The chain uses TRBV10-3 and TRBJ2-3; D not resolved. In germline, CDR1 is ENHRY, CDR2 SYGVKD. Deletions cut 8 bases from V and 1 base from J, with 10 bases between. The CDR3 runs 13 residues. The CDR3 loop reads CAIWFGGTDTQYF. The CDR3 nucleotides are TGTGCCATCTGGTTCGGCGGCACAGATACGCAGTATTTT.

This clonotype was counted ten times or more. The chain recombines TRBV12-3 or TRBV12-4 with TRBJ1-6, with 7 bases identical to TRBD1. This CDR3 contains 15 residues. The V and J ends lost 4 bases and 5 bases, in that order; junction bases with no gene match: 5. As DNA, the CDR3 is TGTGCCAGCAGTTCAGAACAGGGGAATAATTCACCCCTCCACTTT. It specifies CASSSEQGNNSPLHF.

This clonotype was detected ten times or more. The J gene is TRBJ2-7, the V gene TRBV7-2, with D tentatively TRBD2 (5 bases). The CDR3 totals 16 residues. Deletions cut 0 bases from V and 2 bases from J, with 14 bases between. Germline values: CDR1 SGHTA, CDR2 FQGNSA. The CDR3 DNA is TGTGCCAGCAGCTTAGCGATCCTCAGAGGGACCTACGAGCAGTACTTC. This gives the protein CASSLAILRGTYEQYF.

This clonotype was detected many times. The chain recombines TRBV28 with TRBJ1-1; D call uncertain. The CDR3 is made up of 13 amino acids. V was cut by 6 bases and J by 1 base, with 9 bases left in between. Germline CDR1 reads MDHEN; CDR2 reads SYDVKM. In nucleotides, the CDR3 is TGTGCCAGCAGGGTAGAGGCGAACACTGAAGCTTTCTTT. Amino acids: CASRVEANTEAFF. The variable domain in full, with the rest retrieved from reference TRBV28 and TRBJ1-1, is DVKVTQSSRYLVKRTGEKVFLECVQDMDHENMFWYRQDPGLGLRLIYFSYDVKMKEKGDIPEGYSVSREKKERFSLILESASTNQTSMYLCASRVEANTEAFFGQGTRLTVV.

This clonotype was recorded a few times. The V gene is TRBV10-1, the J gene TRBJ1-2; D is uncertain. Germline-derived CDR1 and CDR2 are WNHNN and SYGVQD (reference sequence). Trimming cost V 3 bases and J 8 bases, with 7 bases left between them. CDR3 length equals 11 residues. The CDR3 nucleotides read TGCGCCAGCAGTGATGGGAGAGGCTACACCTTC. It codes for CASSDGRGYTF.

This clonotype occurred a few times. The rearrangement joins TRBV25-1 to TRBJ2-3; 11 positions match TRBD2. The J segment lost 6 bases and the V segment lost 6 bases, leaving 8 bases of the junction unmatched. The CDR3 consists of 15 residues. Looked up from germline, CDR1 is MGHDK and CDR2 is SYGVNS. The chain's CDR3 is CASSPVAGGLDTQYF. In DNA form, the CDR3 reads TGTGCCAGCAGCCCAGTAGCGGGGGGGCTGGATACGCAGTATTTT.

This clonotype was seen many times. V and J are TRBV5-5 and TRBJ1-5; D not certain. The CDR3 extends over 13 amino acids. Germline V gene sequence: CDR1 SGHKS, CDR2 YYEKEE (reference sequence). Trimming shortened V by 0 bases and J by 4 bases, and 5 bases separated the two germline ends. In DNA form, the CDR3 reads TGTGCCAGCAGCTTGGCCAGGAATCAGCCCCAGCATTTT. It specifies CASSLARNQPQHF.

This clonotype was counted between two and nine times. The chain joins TRBV27 to TRBJ2-3; perhaps D is TRBD1 or TRBD2 (5 bases each). Trimming removed 9 bases from V and 2 bases from J, with 18 bases in between. CDR1 and CDR2 (germline): MNHEY, SMNVEV (reference sequence). CDR3 length: 15 amino acids. The CDR3 protein is CASRYGTSYTDTQYF. The DNA of the CDR3 is TGTGCCAGTAGGTACGGGACGTCATACACAGATACGCAGTATTTT.

This clonotype has a count of ten or more. The rearrangement joins TRBV7-9 to TRBJ2-7; 8 nucleotides agree with TRBD1. Germline V gene lookup returns CDR1 SEHNR and CDR2 FQNEAQ (reference sequence). J gave up 0 bases and V 4 bases, and 5 bases lay outside the gene matches. The CDR3 covers 15 residues. CDR3 residues: CASSSGDRSSYEQYF. The CDR3 DNA follows: TGTGCCAGCAGCTCTGGGGACAGGAGCTCCTACGAGCAGTACTTC.

The chain carries TRBV6-5 and TRBJ2-4; D might be TRBD2 (5 bases). V lost 5 bases and J 9 bases, leaving 23 bases between the germline ends. The CDR3 totals 16 residues. Germline V CDR1 and CDR2: MNHEY, SVGAGI. DNA for the CDR3: TGTGCCAGCAGTGCCTTAGGTGAGGGAGAGGCCCGCATTCAGTACTTC. Amino acid sequence: CASSALGEGEARIQYF.

This chain uses TRBV6-5 with TRBJ2-1, with a possible D match to TRBD2 (6 bases). This CDR3 has 13 residues. The germline V and J ends were trimmed by 2 bases and 7 bases, with 9 bases remaining between them. Germline V gene lookup returns CDR1 MNHEY and CDR2 SVGAGI. The CDR3 bases are TGTGCCAGCAGTTACGGCCGGGGGAATGAGCAGTTCTTC. Its protein is CASSYGRGNEQFF.

This clonotype was detected many times. V and J are TRBV18 and TRBJ1-2; no clear D gene. CDR1 and CDR2 from the germline V gene are KGHSH and LQKENI. Trimming took 3 bases from V and 4 from J, leaving 9 bases between them. The CDR3 spans 13 residues. Written as DNA, the CDR3 is TGTGCCAGCTCACCGGCGGAAGTCTATGGCTACACCTTC. It encodes CASSPAEVYGYTF.

The genes are TRBV12-3 or TRBV12-4 and TRBJ1-3; 10 bases fit TRBD1. The CDR3 is made up of 16 amino acids. V trimming: 5 bases; J trimming: 0 bases; junction bases outside the gene matches: 4. The CDR3 sequence is CASSPRTGGSGNTIYF. In DNA, the CDR3 is TGTGCCAGCAGTCCAAGGACAGGGGGCTCTGGAAACACCATATATTTT.

In its sample, this clonotype was seen many times. The rearrangement uses TRBV29-1 and TRBJ2-7; 10 bases are shared with TRBD1. The CDR3 has 13 amino acids. Germline lookup yields CDR1 SQVTM and CDR2 ANQGSEA. Trimming took 6 bases from V and 5 from J; bases not matched to a gene: 7. CDR3 nucleotides: TGCAGCGTACTCCGGGACAGGGGCAACGAGCAGTACTTC. It codes for CSVLRDRGNEQYF.

The chain combines TRBV18 with TRBJ1-2, with a tentative D call TRBD1 (5 bases). This CDR3 has 14 residues. Deletions cut 3 bases from V and 5 bases from J, with 13 bases between. Germline V lookup: CDR1 KGHSH, CDR2 LQKENI. The CDR3, as DNA: TGTGCCAGCTCACCGGATACAGGAGGATATGGCTACACCTTC. Translating it yields CASSPDTGGYGYTF. Looking up the rest from reference TRBV18 and TRBJ1-2 gives the full variable domain: NAGVMQNPRHLVRRRGQEARLRCSPMKGHSHVYWYRQLPEEGLKFMVYLQKENIIDESGMPKERFSAEFPKEGPSILRIQQVVRGDSAAYFCASSPDTGGYGYTFGSGTRLTVV.

This clonotype was seen repeatedly, ten times or more. This chain links TRBV29-1 with TRBJ2-3, with D possibly TRBD2 on 6 matching bases. V lost 0 bases to trimming and J lost 3 bases, with 10 bases between them. Germline V gene lookup returns CDR1 SQVTM and CDR2 ANQGSEA. There are 14 residues in the CDR3. In DNA, the CDR3 is TGCAGCGTTGAAGAGGGGGGATCAACAGATACGCAGTATTTT. Translated, it gives CSVEEGGSTDTQYF.

This clonotype was counted at least ten times. DNA of the CDR3: TGTGCCAGCAGTTCCACCCCGGGTAAGCAGTACTTC. Translated: CASSSTPGKQYF. The chain uses TRBV28 and TRBJ2-7, with D uncertain. This CDR3 has 12 residues. Trimming shortened V by 4 bases and J by 8 bases, and 12 bases separated the two germline ends. Germline assignment: CDR1 MDHEN and CDR2 SYDVKM.

CDR3 in DNA: TGTGCCAGCAGCTCAGACAGGGCCAACACTGAAGCTTTCTTT. It codes for CASSSDRANTEAFF. The J gene is TRBJ1-1, the V gene TRBV28, with 7 bases matching TRBD1. Germline loops: CDR1 MDHEN, CDR2 SYDVKM. V lost 6 bases to trimming and J lost 2 bases; unmatched junction nucleotides: 6. The CDR3 runs 14 residues.

This clonotype appeared many times. The chain links TRBV27 to TRBJ1-1, with TRBD1 matching 12 bases. There are 16 residues in the CDR3. The ends lost 5 bases at V and 5 bases at J; junction bases unmatched: 9. Germline V gene lookup returns CDR1 MNHEY and CDR2 SMNVEV (reference sequence). In DNA form, the CDR3 reads TGTGCCAGCAGTCCCGGGACAGGGGGCGCGGGTACTGAAGCTTTCTTT. It specifies CASSPGTGGAGTEAFF.

V gene TRBV18 combines with J gene TRBJ1-1; weak D call: TRBD1 (5 bases). Germline V CDR1 and CDR2: KGHSH, LQKENI. The CDR3 has 17 residues. Deletions cut 6 bases from V and 1 base from J, with 21 bases between. CDR3 sequence: CASSSASGVGTNTEAFF. The CDR3 DNA sequence: TGTGCCAGCTCCTCCGCGTCGGGGGTTGGAACGAACACTGAAGCTTTCTTT. Full variable domain (missing parts from reference TRBV18 and TRBJ1-1): NAGVMQNPRHLVRRRGQEARLRCSPMKGHSHVYWYRQLPEEGLKFMVYLQKENIIDESGMPKERFSAEFPKEGPSILRIQQVVRGDSAAYFCASSSASGVGTNTEAFFGQGTRLTVV.

There are a few counts of this clonotype. The V gene is TRBV6-2 or TRBV6-3, the J gene TRBJ2-7; D is unresolved. V shed 10 bases and J shed 3 bases, with 16 bases lying between them. Germline loops: CDR1 MNHEY, CDR2 SVGEGT. CDR3 length equals 13 residues. The CDR3, as DNA: TGTGCCACGTCGGCTACGGGCCACTACGAGCAGTACTTC. This codes for CATSATGHYEQYF.